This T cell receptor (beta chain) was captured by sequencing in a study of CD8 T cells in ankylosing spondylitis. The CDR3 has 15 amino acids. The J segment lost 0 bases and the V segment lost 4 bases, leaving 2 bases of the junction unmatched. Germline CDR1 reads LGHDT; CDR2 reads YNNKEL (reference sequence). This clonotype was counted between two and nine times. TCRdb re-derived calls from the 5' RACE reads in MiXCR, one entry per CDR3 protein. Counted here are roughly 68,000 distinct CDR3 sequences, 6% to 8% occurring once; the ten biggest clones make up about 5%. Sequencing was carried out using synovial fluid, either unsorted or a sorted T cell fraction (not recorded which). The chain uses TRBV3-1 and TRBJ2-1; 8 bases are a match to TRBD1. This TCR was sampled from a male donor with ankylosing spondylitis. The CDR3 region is CASSLDRVSYNEQFF. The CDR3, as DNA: TGTGCCAGCAGCCTGGACAGGGTCTCCTACAATGAGCAGTTCTTC.